The source of this T cell receptor (beta chain) is a study of CXCR3-negative and CXCR3-positive naive CD8 T cells. Study background: The TRB read total, about 135 million, broke down to about 1.5 +/- 0.3 million reads per library.

Findings of the study overall: Against CXCR3-negative naive cells, CXCR3-positive naive cells showed more hydrophobic TRB CDR3s.

Note on this clonotype: Its antigen is not known.

The length of the CDR3 is 16 residues. Germline V lookup: CDR1 MNHEY, CDR2 SVGAGI. 5' RACE that incorporated UMI labels was used to prepare the TRB cDNA libraries. TCRdb reprocessed the 5' RACE reads and keeps a single row for each CDR3 protein, giving no DNA. This table lists 100,000 to 150,000 distinct CDR3 sequences. This TCR came from a human donor in good health. Some clones in this sample may be carry-over from other donors' samples. The chain uses TRBV6-5 and TRBJ2-7; TCRdb designates TRBD2, a call that cannot be tested without DNA. Sequenced material: naive CXCR3+ CD8+ T cells from blood. This sample's subset: CD45RO-CCR7+CD27+CD95- naive CD8+ T cells expressing CXCR3 (TNR3+). The CDR3 spells CASSYSRFGGANEQYF.